The T cell receptor beta chain described here comes from a study of blood T cells in healthy people across ages (dated by TCRdb to 2014 to 2015). About the full investigation: In model experiments, roughly one uniquely barcoded TCR beta cDNA molecule per two T cells was captured by template switching. Using deep sequencing normalized with unique cDNA molecular identifiers, the study measured how TCR beta repertoire diversity changes with age. Four age groups were formed from the donors: young (average around 15 years), middle-aged (approximately 40), aged (62) and long-lived (82). Donors of different ages were randomly distributed across sequencing lanes to avoid experimental bias. The study analyzed two additional independent replicas of 1 million unique cDNA reads from the same blood draw for two donors, one aged 18 to 30 and one aged 80 or older. Findings and caveats that apply to the study as a whole: Compared with the aged group, the long-lived group had more naive CD4+ T cells, fewer expanded clones and increased TCR diversity, suggesting age selection. Because the CMV infection status of the donors was unknown, age-related changes in expanded clonotypes may potentially have been confounded. Bulk unsorted PBMC profiling prevented conclusive comparison of naive and antigen-experienced compartments. Observed TCR beta diversity per million T cells fell roughly linearly with age, and a significant reduction was already apparent by age around 44. Estimates of total diversity based on one million sequenced T cells were regarded as lower bounds and as underestimates. The percentage of naive T cells measured by flow cytometry correlated strongly with observed TCR beta diversity.

Inclusive of the bounding cysteine and phenylalanine, the CDR3 is 12 residues long. Left in the record is the CDR3 DNA by itself, 36 bases read in frame from the first base. V loses 2 bases, J loses 7 bases, and the germline ends lie 8 bases apart. CDR1 MGHDK and CDR2 SYGVNS were looked up in the germline V gene. Preparation of the library involved 5' RACE. The run used an Illumina HiSeq 2500. The second PCR ran for roughly 7 to 11 cycles and used a J-beta primer mix along with a sample-barcoded 5' primer. Each TCR beta cDNA molecule received a unique molecular identifier from a template-switch 5' adaptor carrying 12 random nucleotides. Each sample yielded at least 2.5 million CDR3-containing paired-end reads. All of the RNA was converted into first-strand cDNA using the Mint cDNA synthesis kit, with a TRBC-specific oligonucleotide serving as the primer. All cDNA was treated with uracil-DNA glycosylase and then went through a first 18-cycle PCR with the universal primers M1SS and BC2_uni_R. Per the source publication's procedure: Normalization of each sample was performed by random selection of 1 million high-quality reads, each carrying a distinct molecular identifier. Reads with shared molecular identifiers were discarded instead of being binned into consensus sequences. MiTCR, set to a Q25 quality threshold and the strictest error-elimination algorithm, was used for CDR3 identification, clonotype clustering and error correction. A nonparametric unseen species model with Euler transformation was used to estimate a lower bound on total TCR beta diversity. TCRdb cleaned the public reads at Q25 with fastp, built clones with MiXCR and kept in-frame beta chains. CDR3 protein sequences are deduplicated, and each keeps its most common genes and DNA. These V and J calls originate from TCRdb's pipeline instead of the authors' own analysis. Recorded for this sample are about 680,000 distinct CDR3 sequences; 49% of them occurred a single time. About 32% of the sample is in the top ten clones.

Systemically healthy Caucasian individuals from Russia, 35 to 50 in total and aged 6 to 90 years, were included as donors. Each donor gave 8 to 10 milliliters of peripheral blood, collected into EDTA-treated Vacutainer tubes. Ficoll-Paque density-gradient centrifugation was used to isolate PBMCs, with at least 6.5 million obtained per sample. Trizol reagent was used to extract total RNA from the PBMCs, yielding at least 5.5 micrograms per sample. For every donor, an aliquot of PBMCs went through flow cytometry to measure the percentages of naive CD45RAhigh/CD27high T cells. This clonotype came up a few times. Its target antigen remains unknown. The input lacks base qualities; no much larger clone sits a single base away.

This sequence uses TRBV25-1 and TRBJ1-1, with a tentative D gene TRBD1 over 5 matching bases. Sequenced input: blood. This sequence was found in a woman aged 60-70 years in good health. The DNA sequence is given as TGTGCCAGCAGTGAAGCAGGGTTTGAAGCTTTCTTT. Protein translation: CASSEAGFEAFF.